This T cell receptor (beta chain) emerged from a study of blood T cells in healthy people across ages (dated by TCRdb to about 2015). Broadly, across the study: In model experiments, template switching captured roughly one uniquely barcoded TCR beta cDNA molecule for every two T cells. Using deep sequencing normalized with unique cDNA molecular identifiers, the study measured how TCR beta repertoire diversity changes with age. The donors were split into four age groups: young (average around 15 years), middle-aged (39), aged (more than 60) and long-lived (more than 80). To avoid experimental bias, donors of different ages were spread randomly across the sequencing lanes. Using the same blood draw, the study looked at two additional independent replicas of 1 million unique cDNA reads for two donors, one aged 18 to 30 and the other aged 80 or older. Paper-wide results and their limitations: Observed TCR beta diversity per million T cells fell roughly linearly with age, and a significant reduction was already apparent by age around 44. Donor CMV infection status was unknown, potentially confounding age-related changes in expanded clonotypes. Because profiling used bulk unsorted PBMCs, naive and antigen-experienced compartments could not be compared conclusively. Estimates of total diversity based on one million sequenced T cells were considered lower bounds and underestimates. The long-lived group showed more naive CD4+ T cells, fewer expanded clones and increased TCR diversity than the aged group, suggesting age selection. A strong correlation was found between observed TCR beta diversity and the percentage of naive T cells measured by flow cytometry.

The table lists this clonotype with many counts. Its cognate antigen has yet to be identified. No much larger clone exists at a distance of one base, and base qualities are not known. Systemically healthy Caucasian individuals from Russia, around 39 in total and aged roughly 6 to 90 years, were included as donors. About 9.6 milliliters of peripheral blood were collected from each donor into EDTA-treated Vacutainer tubes. Ficoll-Paque density-gradient centrifugation was used to isolate PBMCs, with at least 6 million obtained per sample. Trizol reagent was used to extract total RNA from the PBMCs, yielding at least 5 micrograms per sample. Naive CD45RAhigh/CD27high T cell percentages were measured by flow cytometry on a PBMC aliquot from every donor. The CDR3 has 15 amino acids, counting the end cysteine and phenylalanine. Only CDR3 DNA is held: 45 bases, read in frame from base 1. CDR1 SGHAT and CDR2 FQDESV were looked up in the germline V gene (reference sequence). From V the trimming removes 5 bases and from J it removes 4 bases, while the gene matches leave 5 bases of the junction unaccounted for.

Libraries were made using 5' RACE. Sequencing relied on an Illumina HiSeq 2500. The second PCR ran for roughly 7 to 11 cycles and used a J-beta primer mix along with a sample-barcoded 5' primer. A unique molecular identifier was introduced onto each TCR beta cDNA molecule by a template-switch 5' adaptor carrying 12 random nucleotides. At least 3 million CDR3-containing paired-end reads were obtained from each sample. First-strand cDNA synthesis was performed from all RNA using the Mint cDNA synthesis kit, with priming by a TRBC-specific oligonucleotide. Following uracil-DNA glycosylase treatment, all cDNA underwent a first 18-cycle PCR with the universal primers M1SS and BC2_uni_R. As for how the authors treated the data: Each sample was normalized by randomly selecting 1 million high-quality reads, each carrying a distinct molecular identifier. Instead of being binned into consensus sequences, reads with shared molecular identifiers were discarded. MiTCR, set to a Q25 quality threshold and the strictest error-elimination algorithm, was used for CDR3 identification, clonotype clustering and error correction. A nonparametric unseen species model with Euler transformation was used to estimate lower-bound total TCR beta diversity. Starting from the raw public reads, TCRdb applied fastp trimming at Q25, assembled clones with MiXCR and retained in-frame beta chains. For every CDR3 protein sequence, its rows merge into one entry that carries the most common genes and DNA. The V and J calls and clone size are TCRdb's, not the authors'. This sample lists 800,000 to 950,000 distinct CDR3 sequences; approximately 49% were detected once. Under 15% of the sample rests with the top ten.

This chain is built from TRBV11-1 and TRBJ2-7, and TRBD2 matches 13 of the central bases. This TCR was recovered from a man aged 30 to 39 in good health. Sequenced input: blood. The CDR3 reads as follows: CASSKRTSGGYEQYF. The bases read TGTGCCAGCAGCAAGCGGACTAGCGGGGGTTACGAGCAGTACTTC.